This T cell receptor (beta chain) emerged from a study of cytomegalovirus exposure and HLA in healthy donors. Worth noting for this clone: The target antigen is unknown.

The PCR contained 60 Vbeta and 13 Jbeta primers. TCRdb's copy holds only in-frame clones and misses some; the assay was immunoSEQ multiplex PCR. The sample lists about 200,000 clones; approximately 78% were seen once. Study-wide points: It was reported in a later analysis that an Asian-associated ancestry cluster showed fewer N-insertions than the approximately 670-donor mean. Later on, a genetic analysis was performed. It linked a missense variant in DCLRE1C with V- and J-gene trimming of TCR beta. In an earlier analysis, most TCR beta V segments were productive about 87% or about 30% of the time. Most TCR sequences proved rare, with some public TCRs found in many donors.

The germline V gene encodes CDR1 MNHEY and CDR2 SVGAGI. The CDR3 totals 12 residues. Trimming shortened V by 6 bases and J by 0 bases, and 5 bases separated the two germline ends. V usage is TRBV6-5 and J usage is TRBJ1-1; D is unclear. The receptor's source is a woman between 50 and 59 years old in good health and CMV-seropositive. Sequencing was done on a sample of PBMCs. The CDR3 spells CASRAMNTEAFF. The CDR3 DNA is TGTGCCAGCAGGGCCATGAACACTGAAGCTTTCTTT.